These 20 T cell receptor beta chains were sequenced from one sample in a study. From the RT-PCR reads, TCRdb called clonotypes with MiXCR, one entry per CDR3 protein. The sample carries about 700,000 distinct CDR3 sequences, 12% to 15% recorded once. The material sequenced was memory CD4+ T cells from blood. Receptors were obtained from a female donor in good health, serving as a healthy control.

The rearrangement uses TRBV15 and TRBJ2-3; TRBD2 agrees at 7 bases. The germline gives CDR1 LNHNV, CDR2 YYDKDF (reference sequence). Trimming at V came to 0 bases and at J to 0 bases, leaving 3 bases not matched to a gene. The CDR3 runs 16 residues. CDR3 in DNA: TGTGCCACCAGCAGAGATGCGGGAGCTAGCACAGATACGCAGTATTTT. Encoded protein: CATSRDAGASTDTQYF.

This clonotype was detected a few times. The chain carries TRBV20-1 and TRBJ2-5; 8 positions agree with TRBD2. The CDR3 sequence is 15 residues long. Germline V lookup: CDR1 DFQATT, CDR2 SNEGSKA (reference sequence). V lost 0 bases, J lost 4 bases, and 7 bases stayed unmatched. DNA for the CDR3: TGCAGTGCTAGAGAGGGTAGCGGGACCGCAGAGACCCAGTACTTC. This codes for CSAREGSGTAETQYF.

This clonotype was picked up a small number of times. The V gene is TRBV7-8, the J gene TRBJ1-1; D may be TRBD1 (5 bases). Germline V gene data show CDR1 as SGHVS and CDR2 as FQNEAQ. This CDR3 has 16 residues. Deletions cut 1 base from V and 6 bases from J, with 18 bases between. This chain's CDR3 is CASSLERGGRTAEAFF. CDR3 bases: TGTGCCAGCAGCTTAGAGAGGGGCGGCCGTACCGCTGAAGCTTTCTTT.

This clonotype was seen once. V and J are TRBV28 and TRBJ1-1, with no clear D. The V end was cut by 10 bases, the J end by 1 base, with 7 bases between. Germline assignment: CDR1 MDHEN and CDR2 SYDVKM. The CDR3 is 11 amino acids. The CDR3: CATIENTEAFF. CDR3 nucleotide sequence: TGTGCCACCATCGAGAACACTGAAGCTTTCTTT. Variable domain in full (rest from reference TRBV28 and TRBJ1-1): DVKVTQSSRYLVKRTGEKVFLECVQDMDHENMFWYRQDPGLGLRLIYFSYDVKMKEKGDIPEGYSVSREKKERFSLILESASTNQTSMYLCATIENTEAFFGQGTRLTVV.

This clonotype was recorded at least ten times. The V call is TRBV29-1, the J call TRBJ2-3; no clear D. Trimming removed 0 bases at V and 3 bases at J, with 10 bases between. CDR3 size: 14 residues. Germline CDR1 SQVTM, CDR2 ANQGSEA. The CDR3 sequence is CSVEDPSQTDTQYF. CDR3 nucleotides: TGCAGCGTTGAAGATCCGAGCCAGACAGATACGCAGTATTTT.

This clonotype was seen ten or more times. This sequence joins TRBV4-3 and TRBJ2-6; the D gene is possibly TRBD1 (5 bases). V dropped 0 bases and J dropped 0 bases, with 9 bases sitting between them. The germline CDR1 and CDR2 sequences are LGHNA and YSLEER. The CDR3 is 17 residues long. CDR3 sequence reads: CASSQDWGFSGANVLTF. CDR3 nucleotides: TGCGCCAGCAGCCAAGACTGGGGCTTCTCTGGGGCCAACGTCCTGACTTTC.

This clonotype was seen a few times. The gene calls are TRBV5-4 and TRBJ2-3; maybe TRBD1 (6 bases). This CDR3 contains 15 residues. Per germline, CDR1 SGHNT and CDR2 YYREEE (reference sequence). V was cut by 4 bases and J by 1 base, with 13 bases left in between. Here the CDR3 DNA reads TGTGCCAGCAGCAACAGGGCACAGGGCACAGATACGCAGTATTTT. Protein: CASSNRAQGTDTQYF.

This clonotype was seen repeatedly, ten times or more. The rearrangement joins TRBV29-1 to TRBJ2-5; the match to TRBD2 covers 11 bases. Germline values: CDR1 SQVTM, CDR2 ANQGSEA. V lost 6 bases to trimming and J lost 3 bases; unmatched junction nucleotides: 6. CDR3 length: 14 residues. The CDR3 loop reads CSVQGTSGKETQYF. The DNA of the CDR3 is TGCAGCGTCCAGGGGACTAGCGGAAAAGAGACCCAGTACTTC.

In this sample, this clonotype turned up a few times. Relative to the germline gene, one junction end is altered; a read error may explain this. V and J are TRBV6-2 or TRBV6-3 and TRBJ2-7; D is tentatively TRBD1 or TRBD2 (5 bases each). Germline CDR1 reads MNHEY; CDR2 reads SVGEGT. This CDR3 region has 17 residues. CDR3 residues: CARGTRKIEVEPYVQYF. CDR3 coding DNA: TGTGCCAGAGGGACCCGGAAAATCGAAGTGGAGCCCTACGTGCAGTACTTC.

This clonotype was recorded a few times. The genes are TRBV4-3 and TRBJ1-2, with 7 bases identical to TRBD1. Per germline, CDR1 LGHNA and CDR2 YSLEER. J lost 7 bases, V lost 2 bases, and 10 bases had no gene match. The CDR3 length is 15 residues. DNA for the CDR3: TGCGCCAGCAGCCAACTCCCCAGGGGGTTTTCTGGCTACACCTTC. This encodes CASSQLPRGFSGYTF.

This sequence joins TRBV20-1 and TRBJ2-2; D gene unclear. V shed 0 bases and J shed 2 bases, with 10 bases lying between them. The CDR3 is made up of 15 amino acids. Germline lookup yields CDR1 DFQATT and CDR2 SNEGSKA (reference sequence). CDR3 coding DNA: TGCAGTGCTAGAGATGCCTCCCTAAACACCGGGGAGCTGTTTTTT. It encodes CSARDASLNTGELFF.

The V call is TRBV30, the J call TRBJ1-4; D is perhaps TRBD1 (5 bases). Trimming took off 1 base at V and 7 bases at J, with 7 bases between the two ends. Germline-derived CDR1 and CDR2 are GTSNPN and SVGIG (reference sequence). The length of the CDR3 is 12 residues. The CDR3 region is CAWSAGTEKLFF. The DNA of the CDR3 is TGTGCCTGGAGTGCGGGGACTGAAAAACTGTTTTTT.

This sequence joins TRBV3-1 and TRBJ1-1; a possible D gene is TRBD1 (5 bases). Germline V lookup: CDR1 LGHDT, CDR2 YNNKEL (reference sequence). The CDR3 sequence is 11 residues long. V lost 8 bases, J lost 6 bases, and 10 bases lay in between. In DNA, the CDR3 is TGTGCCAGCCGAGGGGCGGCTGAAGCTTTCTTT. It translates to CASRGAAEAFF. Complete variable domain (other parts from reference TRBV3-1 and TRBJ1-1): DTAVSQTPKYLVTQMGNDKSIKCEQNLGHDTMYWYKQDSKKFLKIMFSYNNKELIINETVPNRFSPKSPDKAHLNLHINSLELGDSAVYFCASRGAAEAFFGQGTRLTVV.

This clonotype appeared many times. The chain joins TRBV7-2 to TRBJ1-1; D unresolved. CDR1 is SGHTA, CDR2 FQGNSA, per germline. The CDR3 has 16 amino acids. Trimming took off 2 bases at V and 0 bases at J, with 13 bases between the two ends. CDR3 nucleotides: TGTGCCAGCAGCTTACTGCAAGGGAACATGAACACTGAAGCTTTCTTT. Translating gives CASSLLQGNMNTEAFF.

J is TRBJ2-2 and V is TRBV6-4; 8 bases agree with TRBD1. The junction had 15 bases not matched to a gene; V was cut back by 1 base and J by 5 bases. The CDR3 has 19 residues. Germline-derived CDR1 and CDR2 are MRHNA and SNTAGT. The CDR3 region is CASSDFSRFKDRETGELFF. The CDR3 DNA follows: TGTGCCAGCAGTGACTTCTCTCGGTTTAAGGACAGGGAGACCGGGGAGCTGTTTTTT.

Written as DNA, the CDR3 is TGTGCCAGCAGCTTAGCTCAGGTTTCCTACGAGCAGTACTTC. Amino acid sequence: CASSLAQVSYEQYF. J is TRBJ2-7 and V is TRBV7-2, with D unresolved. Per germline, CDR1 SGHTA and CDR2 FQGNSA. V lost 0 bases and J lost 1, with 7 bases in between. This CDR3 is 14 amino acids long.

This clonotype was recorded a few times. The J gene is TRBJ1-5, the V gene TRBV7-3; TRBD1 might be the D (6 bases). CDR3 length equals 16 residues. From germline, CDR1 is SGHTA and CDR2 FQGTGA. Deletions cut 0 bases from V and 4 bases from J, with 13 bases between. CDR3 sequence: CASSLTGGMGNQPQHF. CDR3 coding DNA: TGTGCCAGCAGCTTAACAGGGGGAATGGGTAATCAGCCCCAGCATTTT.

In this sample, this clonotype turned up many times. The rearrangement links TRBV30 to TRBJ2-1; the match to TRBD1 covers 8 bases. Per germline, CDR1 GTSNPN and CDR2 SVGIG (reference sequence). Trimming cost V 3 bases and J 1 base; bases outside gene matches: 5. The CDR3 loop spans 15 amino acids. CDR3: CAWRDRVESYNEQFF. The CDR3 bases are TGTGCCTGGAGGGACAGGGTGGAGTCCTACAATGAGCAGTTCTTC.

This clonotype was found many times. The V call is TRBV27, the J call TRBJ2-1; unclear D gene. CDR3 length equals 16 residues. Germline CDR1 reads MNHEY; CDR2 reads SMNVEV (reference sequence). Trimming pared 1 base from V and 4 bases from J, leaving 14 bases between. CDR3: CASSLYPPLTYNEQFF. The DNA for the CDR3 is TGTGCCAGCAGTTTATACCCACCCTTAACTTACAATGAGCAGTTCTTC.

At least ten counts were recorded for this clonotype. The CDR3, as DNA: TGTGCCAGCAGATACAACACAGATACGCAGTATTTT. Its translation: CASRYNTDTQYF. The J gene is TRBJ2-3, the V gene TRBV12-3 or TRBV12-4, with D unresolved. Trimming pared 6 bases from V and 2 bases from J, leaving 6 bases between. This CDR3 contains 12 residues.